This entry concerns a single TCR beta chain. Its antigen remains unidentified. This sample is part of a study of T cell responses to AZD1222 COVID-19 vaccine. Study-wide results and limits: Regions 160-218 and 743-854 dominated among vaccine-associated CD4 TCRs spanning spike.

Clones were sequenced by immunoSEQ multiplex PCR, and TCRdb holds only the in-frame ones, with some missing. The profile covers roughly 120,000 clones, with over 80% appearing a single time and roughly 7.9% taken by the ten largest. The CDR3 runs to 13 residues. Trimming shortened V by 4 bases and J by 5 bases, and 10 bases separated the two germline ends. CDR1 is SGDLS and CDR2 is YYNGEE in the germline V gene. Here the sequenced sample was peripheral blood, taken 28 days after the second AZD1222 dose. The chain links TRBV9 to TRBJ1-5, with a tentative D call TRBD1 (5 bases). The receptor was isolated from an adult who received the AZD1222 COVID-19 vaccine. The CDR3 loop is CASSPRGDQPQHF. The CDR3 DNA is TGTGCCAGCAGCCCCCGGGGGGATCAGCCCCAGCATTTT.